These 18 T cell receptor beta chains were all obtained from the same sample, sequenced in a study of T cell responses to AZD1222 COVID-19 vaccine. Profiled with immunoSEQ multiplex PCR; TCRdb holds only in-frame clones, not every one. The sample shows about 100,000 clones, about nine tenths of them seen only once. Sequencing used peripheral blood, obtained on day 0 of AZD1222 vaccination. The receptors were sampled from an adult in good health.

In DNA form, the CDR3 reads TGTGCCTGGATCATCAGAACGATCTACACTGAAGCTTTCTTT. This codes for CAWIIRTIYTEAFF. The chain couples TRBV30 to TRBJ1-1; D unclear. V lost 4 bases and J lost 3, with 15 bases in between. This CDR3 is built from 14 residues. Germline V lookup: CDR1 GTSNPN, CDR2 SVGIG (reference sequence).

The CDR3 DNA sequence: TGTGCCAGCAGCCTAGCCGGGACTAGCGGGAGCACAGATACGCAGTATTTT. Protein sequence: CASSLAGTSGSTDTQYF. The V and J genes are TRBV3-1 (or the pseudogene TRBV3-2) and TRBJ2-3; TRBD2 aligns across 12 bases. The CDR3 totals 17 residues. CDR1 is LGHDT and CDR2 is YNNKEL in the germline V gene (reference sequence). V lost 4 bases, J lost 0 bases, and 5 bases stayed unmatched.

V is TRBV11-3 and J is TRBJ2-1; TRBD2 is a possible D gene (5 bases). Germline V lookup: CDR1 SGHNT, CDR2 YENEEA. CDR3 length equals 15 residues. V gave up 5 bases and J gave up 8 bases, with 19 bases separating them. The CDR3 nucleotides are TGTGCCAGCAGCCGAGAAGGCCGGAGGCTGGATGAGCAGTTCTTC. Amino acids: CASSREGRRLDEQFF. The entire variable domain, with the rest obtained from reference TRBV11-3 and TRBJ2-1, is as follows: EAGVVQSPRYKIIEKKQPVAFWCNPISGHNTLYWYLQNLGQGPELLIRYENEEAVDDSQLPKDRFSAERLKGVDSTLKIQPAELGDSAVYLCASSREGRRLDEQFFGPGTRLTVL.

V usage is TRBV12-5 and J usage is TRBJ1-2, with no clear D. V was clipped by 0 bases and J by 4 bases, with 12 bases between them. The CDR3 totals 15 residues. Germline CDR1 reads LGHNT; CDR2 reads FRNRAP. CDR3 coding DNA: TGTGCTAGTGGTTTGGTAAGCAGACACTCCTATGGCTACACCTTC. Translating it yields CASGLVSRHSYGYTF.

The V and J genes are TRBV19 and TRBJ1-5; tentatively, D is TRBD1 (6 bases). Trimming shortened V by 8 bases and J by 1 base, and 12 bases separated the two germline ends. The germline gives CDR1 LNHDA, CDR2 SQIVND (reference sequence). The CDR3 has 14 amino acids. CDR3 coding DNA: TGTGCCAGTGGGGGGACACAAAGCAATCAGCCCCAGCATTTT. It translates to CASGGTQSNQPQHF.

This clone has just one count. The rearrangement uses TRBV25-1 and TRBJ1-3; TRBD1 agrees at 7 bases. The junction had 5 bases not matched to a gene; V was cut back by 6 bases and J by 0 bases. Germline loops: CDR1 MGHDK, CDR2 SYGVNS. The CDR3 length is 15 residues. In nucleotides, the CDR3 is TGTGCCAGCAGGACTGGACAGGCCTCTGGAAACACCATATATTTT. This translates into CASRTGQASGNTIYF.

This chain joins TRBV6-4 and TRBJ2-1; 9 bases are a match to TRBD2. J gave up 5 bases and V 3 bases, and 2 bases lay outside the gene matches. Germline CDR1 MRHNA, CDR2 SNTAGT. The CDR3 has 14 residues. The CDR3 nucleotides are TGTGCCAGCAGTGATCTAGCGGGAAACAATGAGCAGTTCTTC. Encoded protein: CASSDLAGNNEQFF.

On this clone: At one boundary the junction diverges from the germline segment, which might be a read error. This chain uses TRBV5-1 with TRBJ2-1, with D possibly being TRBD2 (6 bases). The germline V gene encodes CDR1 SGHRS and CDR2 YFSETQ. The CDR3 covers 14 residues. DNA of the CDR3: TGCGCCAGCAGGGGGACTGTATCCTACGATGAGCAGTTCTTC. Its protein is CASRGTVSYDEQFF.

The chain carries TRBV28 and TRBJ2-1; 7 bases fit TRBD1. J lost 4 bases, V lost 5 bases, and 5 bases had no gene match. The length of the CDR3 is 14 residues. Germline V gene lookup returns CDR1 MDHEN and CDR2 SYDVKM. The CDR3 DNA follows: TGTGCCAGCAGTCTCACAGGGGTTTACAATGAGCAGTTCTTC. It encodes CASSLTGVYNEQFF.

J is TRBJ1-2 and V is TRBV6-2 or TRBV6-3; D is uncertain. The CDR3 is made up of 15 amino acids. V was clipped by 2 bases and J by 4 bases, with 14 bases between them. From germline, CDR1 is MNHEY and CDR2 SVGEGT. CDR3 residues: CASSYGRTQTYGYTF. The CDR3 DNA is TGTGCCAGCAGTTACGGCAGGACCCAAACCTATGGCTACACCTTC.

V usage is TRBV7-2 and J usage is TRBJ2-3; no reliable D call. The CDR3 length is 15 residues. Trimming left V 1 base short and J 6 bases short, with 14 bases between. The germline CDR1 and CDR2 sequences are SGHTA and FQGNSA. CDR3 bases: TGTGCCAGCAGCTTAGTGGGCGGCCTGGGGGATACGCAGTATTTT. This translates into CASSLVGGLGDTQYF.

This clone was seen just once. V and J are TRBV28 and TRBJ1-2; the D is unclear. There are 12 residues in the CDR3. V was shortened by 2 bases and J by 1 base, with 2 bases between the two germline ends. Germline CDR1 reads MDHEN; CDR2 reads SYDVKM. The CDR3 here is CASSLLNYGYTF. The CDR3 nucleotides are TGTGCCAGCAGTTTACTTAACTATGGCTACACCTTC.

The rearrangement links TRBV13 to TRBJ2-1; no firm D call. Germline loops: CDR1 PRHDT, CDR2 FYEKMQ (reference sequence). The CDR3 runs 13 residues. V was cut by 1 base and J by 4 bases, with 5 bases left in between. As DNA, the CDR3 is TGTGCCAGCAGCTTAGCCCGTTACAATGAGCAGTTCTTC. This encodes CASSLARYNEQFF.

The chain combines TRBV5-4 with TRBJ2-7; TRBD2 might be the D (5 bases). CDR3 length: 15 residues. CDR1 is SGHNT, CDR2 YYREEE, per germline (reference sequence). The V end lost 3 bases, the J end lost 2 bases, and 15 bases lay between the germline ends. CDR3 region: CASSSPERRPYEQYF. The CDR3 DNA reads TGTGCCAGCAGCTCCCCGGAGCGGAGACCCTACGAGCAGTACTTC.

This sequence joins TRBV6-5 and TRBJ2-1, with D possibly matching TRBD1 (6 bases). The CDR3 spans 13 residues. Per the germline V gene, CDR1 is MNHEY and CDR2 is SVGAGI. V lost 8 bases, J lost 5 bases, and 13 bases lay in between. This CDR3 reads CASLLDRNNEQFF. CDR3 nucleotides: TGTGCCAGCCTACTGGACAGAAACAATGAGCAGTTCTTC.

This sequence joins TRBV28 and TRBJ2-1; 10 nucleotides align to TRBD2. Trimming removed 6 bases from V and 2 bases from J; junction bases left unmatched: 4. This CDR3 has 15 amino acids. From germline, CDR1 is MDHEN and CDR2 SYDVKM. CDR3 residues: CASSKTSGAYNEQFF. The CDR3 DNA is TGTGCCAGCAGCAAAACTAGCGGGGCCTACAATGAGCAGTTCTTC.

This sequence joins TRBV15 and TRBJ1-5, with a possible D match to TRBD1 (5 bases). The V end was cut by 6 bases, the J end by 0 bases, with 12 bases between. The CDR3 contains 15 residues. The V gene's germline CDR1 is LNHNV and CDR2 YYDKDF (reference sequence). This chain's CDR3 is CATRQTAYSNQPQHF. The CDR3, as DNA: TGTGCCACCAGGCAGACAGCATATAGCAATCAGCCCCAGCATTTT. The full variable domain, with the rest looked up from reference TRBV15 and TRBJ1-5, is DAMVIQNPRYQVTQFGKPVTLSCSQTLNHNVMYWYQQKSSQAPKLLFHYYDKDFNNEADTPDNFQSRRPNTSFCFLDIRSPGLGDTAMYLCATRQTAYSNQPQHFGDGTRLSIL.

The chain has TRBV27 and TRBJ2-5; D is unresolved. V dropped 0 bases and J dropped 0 bases, with 5 bases sitting between them. Germline assignment: CDR1 MNHEY and CDR2 SMNVEV (reference sequence). CDR3 size: 14 residues. CDR3 bases: TGTGCCAGCAGTTTATCGGGCAACCAAGAGACCCAGTACTTC. It encodes CASSLSGNQETQYF.